The clone carrying this T cell receptor (beta chain) was counted at least ten times. The record originates from a study of T-cell reconstitution after alpha-beta-depleted transplantation in children. This sample's TCRbeta library carried unique molecular identifier barcodes. One entry per CDR3 protein results from TCRdb running MiXCR on the PCR reads. The sample contains about 500,000 distinct CDR3 sequences, about 31% of which appear only once. V was clipped by 1 base and J by 3 bases; unmatched bases: 12. Germline V CDR1 and CDR2: SGHAT, FQNNGV. The CDR3 has 18 amino acids. The chain joins TRBV11-2 to TRBJ2-3, with 8 bases aligning to TRBD2. Specimen: PBMCs from the stem cell graft donor, collected from the stem cell graft. The clonotype originates from a human donor who donated a stem cell graft to a child with aplastic anemia. CDR3 DNA sequence: TGTGCCAGCAGCTTAGGTCCCCAGCGGGAGTTAACGACAGATACGCAGTATTTT. It codes for CASSLGPQRELTTDTQYF.